The T cell receptor (beta chain) described here comes from a study of graft-versus-host responses after intestinal transplantation. TCRdb's table, derived via immunoSEQ multiplex PCR, lists solely in-frame clones and lacks some. The sample consists of approximately 82,000 clones, about nine tenths of them appearing once. Notes on this clone: Its antigen is undetermined.

The sample here was unstimulated CD4+ T cells sorted from spleen or lymph node cells, taken before intestinal transplant. The clonotype was recovered from a human donor who received an intestinal transplant.

This CDR3 reads CASSQDRGTGELFF. For the CDR3, the DNA is TGCGCCAGCAGCCAAGATAGGGGGACCGGGGAGCTGTTTTTT. V gene TRBV4-3 combines with J gene TRBJ2-2; D may be TRBD1 (6 bases). V dropped 0 bases and J dropped 5 bases, with 7 bases sitting between them. The CDR3 runs to 14 residues. CDR1 is LGHNA, CDR2 YSLEER, per germline.